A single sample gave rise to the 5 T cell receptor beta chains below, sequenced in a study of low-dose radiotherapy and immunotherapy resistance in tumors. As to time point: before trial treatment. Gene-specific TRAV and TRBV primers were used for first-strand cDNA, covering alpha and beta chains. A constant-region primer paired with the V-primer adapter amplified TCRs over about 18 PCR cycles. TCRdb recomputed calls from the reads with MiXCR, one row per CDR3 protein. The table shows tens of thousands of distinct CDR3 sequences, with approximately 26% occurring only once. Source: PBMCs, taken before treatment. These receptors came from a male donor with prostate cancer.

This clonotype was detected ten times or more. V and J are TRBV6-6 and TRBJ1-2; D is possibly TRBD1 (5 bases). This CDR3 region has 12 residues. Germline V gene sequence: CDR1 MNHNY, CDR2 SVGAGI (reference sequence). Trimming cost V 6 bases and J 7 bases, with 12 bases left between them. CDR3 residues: CASSSKGSGYTF. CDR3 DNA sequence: TGTGCCAGCAGCTCGAAGGGGTCTGGCTACACCTTC.

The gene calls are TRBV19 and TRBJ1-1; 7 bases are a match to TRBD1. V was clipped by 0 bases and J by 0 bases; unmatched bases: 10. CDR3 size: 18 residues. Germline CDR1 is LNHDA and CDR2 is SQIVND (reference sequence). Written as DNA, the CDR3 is TGTGCCAGTAGTATAGATAGGAGGAGGGACAGCATGAACACTGAAGCTTTCTTT. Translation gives CASSIDRRRDSMNTEAFF.

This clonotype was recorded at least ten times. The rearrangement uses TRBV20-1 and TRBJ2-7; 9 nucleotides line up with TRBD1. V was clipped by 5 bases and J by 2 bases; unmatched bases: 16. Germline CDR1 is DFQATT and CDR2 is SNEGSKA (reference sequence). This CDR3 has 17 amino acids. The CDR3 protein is CSAGGSGTGPVAYEQYF. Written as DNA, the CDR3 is TGCAGTGCTGGCGGATCCGGGACAGGGCCCGTAGCCTACGAGCAGTACTTC.

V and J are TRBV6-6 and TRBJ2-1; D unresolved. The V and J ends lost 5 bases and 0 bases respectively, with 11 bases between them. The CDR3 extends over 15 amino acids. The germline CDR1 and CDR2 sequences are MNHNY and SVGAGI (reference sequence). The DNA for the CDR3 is TGTGCCAGCAGTGATGATAGGAGCTCCTACAATGAGCAGTTCTTC. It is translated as CASSDDRSSYNEQFF.

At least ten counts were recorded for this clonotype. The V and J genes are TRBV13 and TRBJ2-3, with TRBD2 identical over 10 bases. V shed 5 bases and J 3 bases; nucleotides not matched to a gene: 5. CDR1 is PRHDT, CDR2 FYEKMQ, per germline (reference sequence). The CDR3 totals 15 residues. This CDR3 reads CASSRSGRATDTQYF. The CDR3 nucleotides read TGTGCCAGCAGCCGAAGCGGGAGGGCTACAGATACGCAGTATTTT.